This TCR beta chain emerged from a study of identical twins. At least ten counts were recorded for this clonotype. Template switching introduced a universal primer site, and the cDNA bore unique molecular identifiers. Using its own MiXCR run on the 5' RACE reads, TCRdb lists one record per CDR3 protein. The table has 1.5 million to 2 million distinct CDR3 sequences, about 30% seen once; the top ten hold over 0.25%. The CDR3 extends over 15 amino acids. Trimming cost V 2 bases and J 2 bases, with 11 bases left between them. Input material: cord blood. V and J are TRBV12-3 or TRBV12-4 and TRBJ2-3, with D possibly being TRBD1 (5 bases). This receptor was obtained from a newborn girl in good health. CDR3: CASSLRQGNTDTQYF. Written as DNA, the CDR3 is TGTGCCAGCAGTTTACGTCAGGGAAACACAGATACGCAGTATTTT.